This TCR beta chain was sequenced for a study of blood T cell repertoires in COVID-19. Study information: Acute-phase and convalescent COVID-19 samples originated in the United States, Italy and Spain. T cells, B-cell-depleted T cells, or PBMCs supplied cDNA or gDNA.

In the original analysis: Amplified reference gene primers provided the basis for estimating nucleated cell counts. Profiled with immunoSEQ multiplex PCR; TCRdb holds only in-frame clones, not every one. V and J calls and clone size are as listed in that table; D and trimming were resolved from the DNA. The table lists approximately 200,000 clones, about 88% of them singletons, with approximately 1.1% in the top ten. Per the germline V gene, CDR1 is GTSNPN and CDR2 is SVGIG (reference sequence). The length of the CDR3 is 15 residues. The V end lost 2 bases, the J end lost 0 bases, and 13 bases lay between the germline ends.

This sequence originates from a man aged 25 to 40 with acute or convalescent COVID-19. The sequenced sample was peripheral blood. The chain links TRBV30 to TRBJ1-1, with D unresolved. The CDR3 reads CAWSSLRPMNTEAFF. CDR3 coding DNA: TGTGCCTGGAGTAGCTTGAGGCCTATGAACACTGAAGCTTTCTTT.